The TCR beta chain described here comes from a study of cytomegalovirus exposure and HLA in healthy donors. Study background: A prior study identified 110 million or so unique TCR beta sequences from roughly 180 million T cells. Tens of millions of unique TCRs from HLA-typed donors were held in an early release of data.

Study-wide results and limits: Links to common viral pathogens appeared, in a later analysis, for several of the most significant clusters. There were a few CMV-associated chains whose specificity for CMV antigens was confirmed in vitro.

This clone has only one observation. Its antigen remains unknown. The PCR ran on 60 Vbeta and 13 Jbeta primers. The data were produced by immunoSEQ multiplex PCR, yet TCRdb's version contains in-frame clones alone and is incomplete. The table includes some 150,000 clones, more than 75% detected once. V was pared by 3 bases and J by 3 bases, with 3 bases of the junction left unmatched. There are 15 residues in the CDR3. Per germline, CDR1 SEHNR and CDR2 FQNEAQ (reference sequence). Sequencing was performed on PBMCs. This clonotype originated in a male donor in good health and CMV-seronegative. This sequence joins TRBV7-9 and TRBJ2-3, with 10 bases lining up with TRBD1. The CDR3 sequence: CASSLTGGGTDTQYF. The CDR3 DNA follows: TGTGCCAGCAGCTTGACAGGGGGCGGGACAGATACGCAGTATTTT.